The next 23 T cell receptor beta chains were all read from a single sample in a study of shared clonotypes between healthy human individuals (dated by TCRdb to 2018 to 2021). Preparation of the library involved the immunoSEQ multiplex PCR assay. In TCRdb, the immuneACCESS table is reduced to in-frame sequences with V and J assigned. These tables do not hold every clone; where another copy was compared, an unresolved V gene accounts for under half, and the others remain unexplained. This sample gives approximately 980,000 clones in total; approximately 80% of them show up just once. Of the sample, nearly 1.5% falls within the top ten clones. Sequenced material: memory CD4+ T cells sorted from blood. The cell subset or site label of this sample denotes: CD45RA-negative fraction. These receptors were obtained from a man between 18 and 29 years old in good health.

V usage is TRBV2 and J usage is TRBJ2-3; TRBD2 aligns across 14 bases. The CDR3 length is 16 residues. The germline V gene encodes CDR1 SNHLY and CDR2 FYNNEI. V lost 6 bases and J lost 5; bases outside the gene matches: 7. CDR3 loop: CASSATSGGAKDTQYF. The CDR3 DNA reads TGTGCCAGCAGCGCGACTAGCGGGGGGGCCAAAGATACGCAGTATTTT.

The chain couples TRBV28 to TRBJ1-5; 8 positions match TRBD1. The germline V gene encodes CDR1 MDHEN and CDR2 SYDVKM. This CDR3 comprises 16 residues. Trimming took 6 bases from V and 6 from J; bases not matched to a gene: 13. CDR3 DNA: TGTGCCAGCAGCCCAAACCCTCGGACAGGGCCTCAGCCCCAGCATTTT. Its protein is CASSPNPRTGPQPQHF.

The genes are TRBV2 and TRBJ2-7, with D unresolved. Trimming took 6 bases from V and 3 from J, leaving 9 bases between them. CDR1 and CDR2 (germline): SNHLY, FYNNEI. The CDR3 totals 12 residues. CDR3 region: CASRPLSYEQYF. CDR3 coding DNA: TGTGCCAGCAGGCCACTAAGCTACGAGCAGTACTTC.

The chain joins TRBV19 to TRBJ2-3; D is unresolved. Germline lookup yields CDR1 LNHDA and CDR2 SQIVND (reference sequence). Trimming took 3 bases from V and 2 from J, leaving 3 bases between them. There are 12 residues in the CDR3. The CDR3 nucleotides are TGTGCCAGTAGTATGGCCACAGATACGCAGTATTTT. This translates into CASSMATDTQYF.

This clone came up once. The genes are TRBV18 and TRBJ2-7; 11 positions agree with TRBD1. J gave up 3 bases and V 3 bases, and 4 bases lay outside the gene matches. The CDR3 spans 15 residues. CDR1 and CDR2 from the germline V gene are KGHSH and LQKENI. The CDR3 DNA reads TGTGCCAGCTCACCGGGACAGGGGGGTTTCTACGAGCAGTACTTC. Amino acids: CASSPGQGGFYEQYF. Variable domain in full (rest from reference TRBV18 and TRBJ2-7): NAGVMQNPRHLVRRRGQEARLRCSPMKGHSHVYWYRQLPEEGLKFMVYLQKENIIDESGMPKERFSAEFPKEGPSILRIQQVVRGDSAAYFCASSPGQGGFYEQYFGPGTRLTVT.

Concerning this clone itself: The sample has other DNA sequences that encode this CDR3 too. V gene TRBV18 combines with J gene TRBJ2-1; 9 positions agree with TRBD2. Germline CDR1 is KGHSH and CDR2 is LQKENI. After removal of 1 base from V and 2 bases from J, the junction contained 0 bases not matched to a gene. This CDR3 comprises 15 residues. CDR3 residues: CASSPLAGAYNEQFF. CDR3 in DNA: TGTGCCAGCTCACCACTAGCGGGGGCCTACAATGAGCAGTTCTTC.

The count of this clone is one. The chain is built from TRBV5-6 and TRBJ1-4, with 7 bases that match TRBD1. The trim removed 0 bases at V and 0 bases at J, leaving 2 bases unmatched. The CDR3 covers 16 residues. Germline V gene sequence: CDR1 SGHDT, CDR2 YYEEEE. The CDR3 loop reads CASSLGGTATNEKLFF. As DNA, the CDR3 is TGTGCCAGCAGCTTGGGCGGGACAGCAACTAATGAAAAACTGTTTTTT.

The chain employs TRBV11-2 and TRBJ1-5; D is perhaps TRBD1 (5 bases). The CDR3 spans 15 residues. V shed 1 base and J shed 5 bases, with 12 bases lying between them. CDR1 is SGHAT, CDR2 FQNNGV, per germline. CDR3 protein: CASSLGPGSDQPQHF. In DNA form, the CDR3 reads TGTGCCAGCAGCTTAGGTCCAGGGTCAGATCAGCCCCAGCATTTT.

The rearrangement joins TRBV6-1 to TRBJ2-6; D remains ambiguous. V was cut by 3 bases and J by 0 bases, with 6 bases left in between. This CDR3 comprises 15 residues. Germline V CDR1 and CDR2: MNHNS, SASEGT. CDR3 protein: CASSDTGSGANVLTF. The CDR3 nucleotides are TGTGCCAGCAGTGATACGGGCTCTGGGGCCAACGTCCTGACTTTC.

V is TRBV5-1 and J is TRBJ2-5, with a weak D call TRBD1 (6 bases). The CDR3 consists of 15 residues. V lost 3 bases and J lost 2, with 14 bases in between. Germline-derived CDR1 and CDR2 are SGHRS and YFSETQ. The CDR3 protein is CASSSGLTGQETQYF. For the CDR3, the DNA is TGCGCCAGCAGCTCCGGTTTGACAGGACAAGAGACCCAGTACTTC.

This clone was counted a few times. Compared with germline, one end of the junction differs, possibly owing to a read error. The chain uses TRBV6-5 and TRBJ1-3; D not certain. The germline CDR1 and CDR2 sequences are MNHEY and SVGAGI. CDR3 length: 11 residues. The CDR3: CASSETRQNFF. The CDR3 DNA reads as TGTGCCAGCAGTGAAACACGACAAAACTTCTTT.

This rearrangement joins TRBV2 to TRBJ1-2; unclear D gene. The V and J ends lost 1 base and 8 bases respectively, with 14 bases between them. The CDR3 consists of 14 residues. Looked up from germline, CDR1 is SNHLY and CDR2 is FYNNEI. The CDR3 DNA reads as TGTGCCAGCAGTGAAGGAGACCGGGTAGGAGGCTACACCTTC. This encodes CASSEGDRVGGYTF.

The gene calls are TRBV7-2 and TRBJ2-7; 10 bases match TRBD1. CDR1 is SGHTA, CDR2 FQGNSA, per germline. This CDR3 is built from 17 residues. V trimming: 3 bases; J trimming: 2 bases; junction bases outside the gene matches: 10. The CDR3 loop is CASSFLSYGTGAYEQYF. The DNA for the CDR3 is TGTGCCAGCAGCTTCCTCTCCTACGGGACAGGGGCCTACGAGCAGTACTTC.

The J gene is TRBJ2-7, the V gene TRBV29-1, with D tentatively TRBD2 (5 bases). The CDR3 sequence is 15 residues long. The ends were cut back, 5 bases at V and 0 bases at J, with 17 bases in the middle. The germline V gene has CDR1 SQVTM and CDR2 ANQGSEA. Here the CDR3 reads CSVLAGRVSSYEQYF. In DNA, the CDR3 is TGCAGCGTTCTAGCTGGGCGGGTAAGCTCCTACGAGCAGTACTTC.

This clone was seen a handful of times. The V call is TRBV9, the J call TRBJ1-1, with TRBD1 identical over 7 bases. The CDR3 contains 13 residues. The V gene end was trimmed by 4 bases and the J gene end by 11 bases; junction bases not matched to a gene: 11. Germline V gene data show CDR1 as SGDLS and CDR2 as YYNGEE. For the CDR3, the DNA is TGTGCCAGCAGCCCTAGCGACAGGGCGGGGGCTTTCTTT. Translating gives CASSPSDRAGAFF.

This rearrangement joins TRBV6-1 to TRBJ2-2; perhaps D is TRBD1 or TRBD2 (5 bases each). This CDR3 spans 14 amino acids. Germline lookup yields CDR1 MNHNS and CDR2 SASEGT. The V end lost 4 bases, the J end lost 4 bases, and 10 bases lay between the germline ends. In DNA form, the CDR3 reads TGTGCCAGCAGTGTCGAGGGGTTCACCGGGGAGCTGTTTTTT. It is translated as CASSVEGFTGELFF.

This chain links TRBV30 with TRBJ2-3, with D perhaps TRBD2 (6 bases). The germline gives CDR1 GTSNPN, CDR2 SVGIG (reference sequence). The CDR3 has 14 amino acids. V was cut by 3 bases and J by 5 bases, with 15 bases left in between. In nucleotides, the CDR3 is TGTGCCTGGAGACGGGACTTAGAGGGAGATACGCAGTATTTT. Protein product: CAWRRDLEGDTQYF.

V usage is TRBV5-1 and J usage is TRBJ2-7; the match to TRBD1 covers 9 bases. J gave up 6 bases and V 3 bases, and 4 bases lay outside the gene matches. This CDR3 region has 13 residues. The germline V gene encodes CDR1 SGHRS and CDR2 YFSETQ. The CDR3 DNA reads TGCGCCAGCAGCTCGGACAGGGGAGGCGAGCAGTACTTC. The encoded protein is CASSSDRGGEQYF.

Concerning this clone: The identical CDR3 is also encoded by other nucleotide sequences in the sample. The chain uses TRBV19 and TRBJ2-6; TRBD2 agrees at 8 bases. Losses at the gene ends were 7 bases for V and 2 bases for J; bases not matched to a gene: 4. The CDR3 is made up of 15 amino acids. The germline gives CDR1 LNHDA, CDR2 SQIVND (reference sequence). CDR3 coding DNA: TGTGCCAGTACGGGGGGGGCCACTGGGGCCAACGTCCTGACTTTC. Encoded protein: CASTGGATGANVLTF.

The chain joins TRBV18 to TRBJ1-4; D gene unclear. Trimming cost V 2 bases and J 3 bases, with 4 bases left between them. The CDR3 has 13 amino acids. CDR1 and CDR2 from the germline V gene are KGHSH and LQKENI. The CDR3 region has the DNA TGTGCCAGCTCACCATTGGCTAATGAAAAACTGTTTTTT. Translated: CASSPLANEKLFF.

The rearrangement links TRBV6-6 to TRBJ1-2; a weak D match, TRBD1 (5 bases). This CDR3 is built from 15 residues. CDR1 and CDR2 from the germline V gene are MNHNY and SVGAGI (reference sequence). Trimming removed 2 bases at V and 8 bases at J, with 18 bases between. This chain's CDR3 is CASSYVAGRGEGYTF. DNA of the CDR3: TGTGCCAGCAGTTACGTTGCAGGGCGCGGAGAAGGCTACACCTTC.

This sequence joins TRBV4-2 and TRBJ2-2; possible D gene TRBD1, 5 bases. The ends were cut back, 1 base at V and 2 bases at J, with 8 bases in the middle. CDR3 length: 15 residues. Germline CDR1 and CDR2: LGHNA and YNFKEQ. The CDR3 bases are TGTGCCAGCAGCCAAGGGGGCTTAAACACCGGGGAGCTGTTTTTT. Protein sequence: CASSQGGLNTGELFF.

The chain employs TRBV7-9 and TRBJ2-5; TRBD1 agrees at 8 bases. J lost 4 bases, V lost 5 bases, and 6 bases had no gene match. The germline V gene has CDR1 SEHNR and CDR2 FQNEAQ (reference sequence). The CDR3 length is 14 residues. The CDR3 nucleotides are TGTGCCAGCAGCCCTGGACAGGGACGAGAGACCCAGTACTTC. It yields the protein CASSPGQGRETQYF.